Listed below are T cell receptor beta chains from one sample, sequenced in a study of blood T cell repertoires in COVID-19. Produced via immunoSEQ multiplex PCR; TCRdb's table is partial and in-frame only. Of approximately 150,000 clones listed, 60% to 85% are singletons. Sequenced material: peripheral blood. These receptors were taken from a man aged 45 to 65 with acute or convalescent COVID-19. The CDR3 runs from the conserved cysteine through the conserved F or W. The order of the fields is V gene, D gene, J gene, clone size, CDR3 protein, CDR3 DNA. The D gene is left open where the match is weak. Clone sizes are given selectively: once, few, many, or a class where the clone is expanded.

TRBV7-9	TRBD2	TRBJ2-5	-	CASSLAGTSGDQETQYF	TGTGCCAGCAGCTTAGCGGGCACTAGCGGGGACCAAGAGACCCAGTACTTC
TRBV7-2	-	TRBJ2-2	-	CASSSNRATGELFF	TGTGCCAGCAGCTCCAACAGGGCCACCGGGGAGCTGTTTTTT
TRBV7-9	-	TRBJ1-5	once	CASSASHGVSNQPQHF	TGTGCCAGCAGCGCTAGCCATGGTGTTAGCAATCAGCCCCAGCATTTT
TRBV5-6	TRBD2	TRBJ2-3	-	CASGTSGGAVDTQYF	TGTGCCAGCGGGACTAGCGGGGGGGCCGTAGATACGCAGTATTTT
TRBV15	-	TRBJ1-4	-	CATSRERGFNEKLFF	TGTGCCACCAGCAGAGAACGAGGCTTTAATGAAAAACTGTTTTTT
TRBV29-1	TRBD1	TRBJ1-1	few	CSVSGTGATNTEAFF	TGCAGCGTATCCGGGACAGGGGCGACGAACACTGAAGCTTTCTTT
TRBV14	-	TRBJ2-7	-	CASSQLGGYEQYF	TGTGCCAGCAGCCAATTAGGGGGTTACGAGCAGTACTTC
TRBV24-1	TRBD1	TRBJ2-1	once	CATRIGTDTYEQFF	TGTGCCACCAGAATCGGGACAGATACATATGAGCAGTTCTTC
TRBV15	-	TRBJ1-2	-	CATSRGQGTGDYGYTF	TGTGCCACCAGCAGGGGCCAGGGCACGGGGGACTATGGCTACACCTTC
TRBV11-2	TRBD1	TRBJ1-1	-	CASRPGQGVGRTEAFF	TGTGCCAGCAGGCCCGGACAGGGGGTTGGAAGAACTGAAGCTTTCTTT
TRBV3-1/TRBV3-2	TRBD1	TRBJ2-2	-	CASSHRTGIIGELFF	TGTGCCAGCAGCCACCGGACAGGGATAATCGGGGAGCTGTTTTTT
TRBV28	TRBD1	TRBJ1-4	-	CASSPDRGQGEKLFF	TGTGCCAGCAGTCCCGACAGGGGGCAGGGTGAAAAACTGTTTTTT
TRBV21-1	-	TRBJ1-1	-	CASSAGQGLNTEAFF	TGTGCCAGCAGCGCCGGACAGGGGTTGAACACTGAAGCTTTCTTT
TRBV11-2	-	TRBJ1-4	-	CASSLIGGPGEKLFF	TGTGCCAGCAGCCTCATCGGGGGGCCTGGGGAAAAACTGTTTTTT
TRBV6-5	TRBD2	TRBJ2-2	-	CASSYSAGGRTGELFF	TGTGCCAGCAGTTATTCAGCGGGGGGCCGGACCGGGGAGCTGTTTTTT
TRBV4-1	TRBD1	TRBJ2-7	few	CASSQVTGASYEQYF	TGCGCCAGCAGCCAAGTAACAGGGGCCTCCTACGAGCAGTACTTC
TRBV27	-	TRBJ2-1	-	CASSSAGEGNEQFF	TGTGCCAGCAGTTCAGCCGGAGAGGGCAATGAGCAGTTCTTC